The 19 T cell receptor beta chains in this list originate from one sample, sequenced in a study of CD8+CD57+ T cells in acquired aplastic anemia. Flow cytometry had shown expanded CD8+CD57+ cells in the patients chosen for sequencing. The study profiled TCR beta VDJ and CDR3 using genomic DNA as template. Using its own MiXCR run on the reads, TCRdb lists one record per CDR3 protein. The sample gives 75,000 to 80,000 distinct CDR3 sequences, roughly 72% of which show up once; 65% to 85% is in the top ten. Sequenced input: sorted CD4+, CD8+, or CD8+CD57+ T cells (not recorded which) from PBMCs. The source is a human donor with aplastic anemia.

The V gene is TRBV12-3 or TRBV12-4, the J gene TRBJ2-1; TRBD2 matches at 8 bases. CDR3 length equals 14 residues. J was trimmed by 5 bases and V by 2 bases; bases with no gene match: 2. CDR3 in amino acids: CASSLSGGNNEQFF. In DNA, the CDR3 is TGTGCCAGCAGTTTAAGCGGGGGCAACAATGAGCAGTTCTTC.

The sample holds one count of this clonotype. The genes are TRBV7-9 and TRBJ2-3; TRBD2 matches 9 bases. CDR3 length: 14 amino acids. Per the germline V gene, CDR1 is SEHNR and CDR2 is FQNEAQ (reference sequence). Here the CDR3 DNA reads TGTGCTTTCCACGGGCGGGAGGGGCCAGATACGCAGTATTTT. It specifies CAFHGREGPDTQYF.

V and J are TRBV5-6 and TRBJ1-6; D unclear. Per the germline V gene, CDR1 is SGHDT and CDR2 is YYEEEE. The CDR3 runs to 12 residues. The V end was cut by 1 base, the J end by 10 bases, with 6 bases between. CDR3 nucleotides: TGTGCCAGCAGCTTGACCGGATCACCCCTCCACTTT. This sequence encodes CASSLTGSPLHF. Using reference TRBV5-6 and TRBJ1-6 for the parts outside the CDR3, the full variable domain is DAGVTQSPTHLIKTRGQQVTLRCSPKSGHDTVSWYQQALGQGPQFIFQYYEEEERQRGNFPDRFSGHQFPNYSSELNVNALLLGDSALYLCASSLTGSPLHFGNGTRLTVT.

This clonotype was found a few times. This chain connects TRBV7-8 to TRBJ1-6; a weak D match, TRBD1 (5 bases). Trimming took 0 bases from V and 8 from J, leaving 11 bases between them. CDR1 and CDR2 (germline): SGHVS, FQNEAQ. This CDR3 spans 15 amino acids. This CDR3 reads CASSLAGDWDSPLHF. The DNA of the CDR3 is TGTGCCAGCAGCTTAGCTGGGGACTGGGATTCACCCCTCCACTTT.

This clonotype was seen many times. The rearrangement links TRBV6-2 or TRBV6-3 to TRBJ2-7; the D call may be TRBD1 or TRBD2 (6 bases each). V shed 6 bases and J shed 3 bases, with 18 bases lying between them. This CDR3 has 15 residues. Per germline, CDR1 MNHEY and CDR2 SVGEGT. CDR3 sequence (DNA): TGTGCCAGCAGCCCTGGGCGAGGGGGGCGCTACGAGCAGTACTTC. As protein: CASSPGRGGRYEQYF.

This rearrangement joins TRBV29-1 to TRBJ1-5; D might be TRBD1 (5 bases). The V gene lost 4 bases and the J gene lost 1 base, with 8 bases spanning the gap. There are 13 residues in the CDR3. Germline CDR1 is SQVTM and CDR2 is ANQGSEA. The CDR3 DNA reads as TGCAGCGTTGTCGCAGGGAGCAATCAGCCCCAGCATTTT. Its translation: CSVVAGSNQPQHF.

The V gene is TRBV7-8, the J gene TRBJ1-5; no clear D. Germline CDR1 is SGHVS and CDR2 is FQNEAQ. The V and J ends lost 5 bases and 5 bases respectively, with 10 bases between them. CDR3 length: 13 amino acids. The CDR3 bases are TGTGCCAGCAGCATAATAGAGGATCAGCCCCAGCATTTT. It codes for CASSIIEDQPQHF. Together with reference TRBV7-8 and TRBJ1-5, the CDR3 gives the full variable domain: GAGVSQSPRYKVAKRGQDVALRCDPISGHVSLFWYQQALGQGPEFLTYFQNEAQLDKSGLPSDRFFAERPEGSVSTLKIQRTQQEDSAVYLCASSIIEDQPQHFGDGTRLSIL.

A remark on this clonotype: The junction does not match germline at one end; this may be a read error. The chain employs TRBV10-3 and TRBJ1-2, with D possibly matching TRBD1 (6 bases). Germline loops: CDR1 ENHRY, CDR2 SYGVKD. CDR3 length: 13 amino acids. The CDR3 loop reads CAIAVTGNYGYTF. DNA of the CDR3: TGTGCCATCGCAGTCACAGGGAACTATGGTTACACCTTC.

This sequence joins TRBV24-1 and TRBJ2-3, with D perhaps being TRBD1 or TRBD2 (5 bases each). The CDR3 is 14 amino acids. Germline-derived CDR1 and CDR2 are KGHDR and SFDVKD. Between the trimmed V and J ends, which lost 6 bases and 0 bases, there was a span of 9 bases. DNA for the CDR3: TGTGCCACCAGTCGGGGCCATAGCACAGATACGCAGTATTTT. Its translation is CATSRGHSTDTQYF.

This clonotype turned up a few times. This chain connects TRBV14 to TRBJ2-1; 12 nucleotides line up with TRBD2. Germline trimming cut 3 bases from V and 5 bases from J; bases unmatched to any gene: 2. Germline CDR1 and CDR2: SGHDN and FVKESK. This CDR3 spans 15 amino acids. The CDR3 here is CASSHLAGGDNEQFF. The CDR3 DNA reads as TGTGCCAGCAGCCATCTAGCGGGGGGGGACAATGAGCAGTTCTTC.

CDR3 amino acids: CASSLDSISSYEQYF. CDR3 bases: TGTGCCAGCAGCCTTGATTCTATCAGCTCCTACGAGCAGTACTTC. V gene TRBV7-9 combines with J gene TRBJ2-7, with D unresolved. V gave up 5 bases and J gave up 0 bases, with 14 bases separating them. Germline CDR1 SEHNR, CDR2 FQNEAQ (reference sequence). The CDR3 sequence is 15 residues long. Looking up the rest from reference TRBV7-9 and TRBJ2-7 gives the full variable domain: DTGVSQNPRHKITKRGQNVTFRCDPISEHNRLYWYRQTLGQGPEFLTYFQNEAQLEKSRLLSDRFSAERPKGSFSTLEIQRTEQGDSAMYLCASSLDSISSYEQYFGPGTRLTVT.

The chain uses TRBV11-2 and TRBJ2-7, with 11 bases fitting TRBD1. Germline CDR1 reads SGHAT; CDR2 reads FQNNGV. CDR3 length: 16 amino acids. The junction had 12 bases not matched to a gene; V was cut back by 6 bases and J by 5 bases. The CDR3 nucleotides are TGTGCCAGCAGTAGGGGCTCCGGACAGGGGGCCAACGAGCAGTACTTC. Encoded protein: CASSRGSGQGANEQYF.

This chain links TRBV24-1 with TRBJ2-5; 10 bases are a match to TRBD2. The CDR3 runs to 15 residues. V gave up 5 bases and J gave up 1 base; unmatched junction bases: 3. CDR1 KGHDR and CDR2 SFDVKD come from the germline V gene. CDR3: CATSGSSGGQETQYF. In nucleotides, the CDR3 is TGTGCCACCAGTGGATCTAGCGGGGGCCAAGAGACCCAGTACTTC.

This sequence joins TRBV6-5 and TRBJ2-5; tentative D call: TRBD2 (5 bases). The CDR3 extends over 16 amino acids. V lost 0 bases to trimming and J lost 4 bases, with 15 bases between them. In germline, CDR1 is MNHEY, CDR2 SVGAGI. CDR3: CASSYSAGELVETQYF. CDR3 sequence (DNA): TGTGCCAGCAGTTACTCGGCTGGGGAGTTGGTAGAGACCCAGTACTTC.

This clonotype was seen a few times. The rearrangement links TRBV10-3 to TRBJ2-5; D is undetermined. Germline values: CDR1 ENHRY, CDR2 SYGVKD. V dropped 4 bases and J dropped 2 bases, with 2 bases sitting between them. The CDR3 totals 11 residues. CDR3 sequence reads: CAISAQETQYF. The DNA for the CDR3 is TGTGCCATCAGTGCACAAGAGACCCAGTACTTC.

The chain has TRBV7-9 and TRBJ1-5; D ambiguous. This CDR3 has 13 residues. Germline V CDR1 and CDR2: SEHNR, FQNEAQ (reference sequence). With 1 base removed from V and 5 bases from J, the gap between germline ends came to 6 bases. The CDR3 nucleotides read TGTGCCAGCAGCTTAGACGAGGATCAGCCCCAGCATTTT. Translating it yields CASSLDEDQPQHF.

V and J are TRBV5-1 and TRBJ2-5; TRBD2 matches 10 bases. CDR1 is SGHRS, CDR2 YFSETQ, per germline. The CDR3 consists of 16 residues. Unmatched junction bases numbered 7, after V lost 0 bases and J lost 5 bases. The CDR3 loop reads CASSLGSGGAAETQYF. In nucleotides, the CDR3 is TGCGCCAGCAGCTTGGGAAGCGGGGGGGCCGCTGAGACCCAGTACTTC. Complete variable domain (other parts from reference TRBV5-1 and TRBJ2-5): KAGVTQTPRYLIKTRGQQVTLSCSPISGHRSVSWYQQTPGQGLQFLFEYFSETQRNKGNFPGRFSGRQFSNSRSEMNVSTLELGDSALYLCASSLGSGGAAETQYFGPGTRLLVL.

The chain couples TRBV7-2 to TRBJ1-2; no clear D. Trimming stripped 1 base from V and 8 bases from J, with 8 bases between. Germline CDR1 is SGHTA and CDR2 is FQGNSA. The CDR3 is made up of 12 amino acids. The CDR3, as DNA: TGTGCCAGCAGCTTAGTCTACGGGGGCTACACCTTC. Its protein product is CASSLVYGGYTF.

Concerning this clonotype: A junction end diverges from the germline sequence, so it may reflect a read error. The rearrangement uses TRBV2 and TRBJ1-2; no clear D. Germline assignment: CDR1 SNHLY and CDR2 FYNNEI. The CDR3 contains 14 residues. DNA for the CDR3: TGCGCTCTTCTTTCCACCCCGATTAACTATGGCTACACCTTC. As protein: CALLSTPINYGYTF.